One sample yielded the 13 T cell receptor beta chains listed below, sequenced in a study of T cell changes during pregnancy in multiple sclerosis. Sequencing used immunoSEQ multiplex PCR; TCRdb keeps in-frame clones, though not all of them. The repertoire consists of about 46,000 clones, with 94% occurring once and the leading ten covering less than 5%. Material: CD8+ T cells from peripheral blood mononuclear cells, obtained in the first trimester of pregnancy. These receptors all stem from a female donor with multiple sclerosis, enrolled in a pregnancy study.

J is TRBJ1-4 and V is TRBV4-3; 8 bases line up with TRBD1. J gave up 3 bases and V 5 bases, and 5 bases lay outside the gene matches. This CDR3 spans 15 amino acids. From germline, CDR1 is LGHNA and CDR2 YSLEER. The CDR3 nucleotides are TGCGCCAGCAGCTTACAGGGGGGGTCTAATGAAAAACTGTTTTTT. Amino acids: CASSLQGGSNEKLFF.

CDR3 loop: CASRFSRDRGMGNEQFF. CDR3 nucleotide sequence: TGTGCCAGCAGATTCAGCCGGGACAGGGGCATGGGGAATGAGCAGTTCTTC. This sequence joins TRBV7-8 and TRBJ2-1; 10 bases map to TRBD1. The V gene's germline CDR1 is SGHVS and CDR2 FQNEAQ. The CDR3 is made up of 17 amino acids. V shed 6 bases and J 7 bases; nucleotides not matched to a gene: 15.

The CDR3 sequence: CASSPPGLAGPQETQYF. The CDR3 nucleotides are TGCGCCAGCAGCCCCCCGGGACTAGCGGGTCCCCAAGAGACCCAGTACTTC. The V gene is TRBV4-1, the J gene TRBJ2-5, with TRBD2 matching over 12 bases. Germline CDR1 and CDR2: MGHRA and YSYEKL. The V gene end was trimmed by 4 bases and the J gene end by 1 base; junction bases not matched to a gene: 7. This CDR3 region has 17 residues.

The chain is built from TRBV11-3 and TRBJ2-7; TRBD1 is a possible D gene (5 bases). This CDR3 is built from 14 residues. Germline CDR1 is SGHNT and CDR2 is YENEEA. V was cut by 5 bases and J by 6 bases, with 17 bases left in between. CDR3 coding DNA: TGTGCCAGCAGCCCGGTGGGCCACCAGGGCGAGCAGTACTTC. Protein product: CASSPVGHQGEQYF.

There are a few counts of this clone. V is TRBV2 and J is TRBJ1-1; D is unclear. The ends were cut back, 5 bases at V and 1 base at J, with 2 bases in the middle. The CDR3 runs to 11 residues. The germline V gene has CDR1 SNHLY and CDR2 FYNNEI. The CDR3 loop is CASSRNTEAFF. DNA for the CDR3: TGTGCCAGCAGTCGGAACACTGAAGCTTTCTTT.

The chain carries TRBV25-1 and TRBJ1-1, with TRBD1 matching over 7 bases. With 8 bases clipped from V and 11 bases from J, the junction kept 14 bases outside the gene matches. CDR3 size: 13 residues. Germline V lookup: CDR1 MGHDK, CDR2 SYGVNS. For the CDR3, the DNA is TGTGCCAGCGGCCAATGGGACAGAGAAGAGGCTTTCTTT. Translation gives CASGQWDREEAFF.

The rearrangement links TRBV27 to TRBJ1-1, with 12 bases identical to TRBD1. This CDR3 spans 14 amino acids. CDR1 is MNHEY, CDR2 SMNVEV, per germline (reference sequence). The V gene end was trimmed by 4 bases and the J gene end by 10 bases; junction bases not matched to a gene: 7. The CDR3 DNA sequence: TGTGCCAGCAGTTCAGGGGACAGGGGGCTCGGAGCTTTCTTT. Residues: CASSSGDRGLGAFF.

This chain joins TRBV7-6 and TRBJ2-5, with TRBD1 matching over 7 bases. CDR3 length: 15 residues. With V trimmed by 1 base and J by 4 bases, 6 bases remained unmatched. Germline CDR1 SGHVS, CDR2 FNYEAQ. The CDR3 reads CASSLVVGGVETQYF. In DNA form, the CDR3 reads TGTGCCAGCAGCTTAGTAGTAGGGGGCGTAGAGACCCAGTACTTC.

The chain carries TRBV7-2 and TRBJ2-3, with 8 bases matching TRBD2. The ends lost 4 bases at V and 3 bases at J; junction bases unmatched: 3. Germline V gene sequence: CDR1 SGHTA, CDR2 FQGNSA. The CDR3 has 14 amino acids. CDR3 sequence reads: CASSSGLGTDTQYF. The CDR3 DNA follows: TGTGCCAGCAGCTCGGGACTAGGAACAGATACGCAGTATTTT.

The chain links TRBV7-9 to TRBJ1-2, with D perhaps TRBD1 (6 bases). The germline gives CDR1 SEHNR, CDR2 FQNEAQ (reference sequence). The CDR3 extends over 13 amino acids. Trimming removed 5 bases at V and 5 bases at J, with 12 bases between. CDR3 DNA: TGTGCCAGCAGCCCAGGGGCCCTGTATGGCTACACCTTC. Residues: CASSPGALYGYTF.

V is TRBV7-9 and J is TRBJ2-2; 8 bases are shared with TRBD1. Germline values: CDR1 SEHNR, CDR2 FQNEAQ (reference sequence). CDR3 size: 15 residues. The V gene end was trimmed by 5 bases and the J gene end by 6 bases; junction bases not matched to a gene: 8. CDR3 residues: CASSPGTGLAGELFF. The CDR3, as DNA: TGTGCCAGCAGCCCCGGGACAGGTCTTGCCGGGGAGCTGTTTTTT.

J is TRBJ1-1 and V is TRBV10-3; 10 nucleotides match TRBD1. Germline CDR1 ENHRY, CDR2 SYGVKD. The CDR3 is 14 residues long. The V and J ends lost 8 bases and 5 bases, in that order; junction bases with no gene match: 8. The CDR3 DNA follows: TGTGCCATCGGGGGGACAGGGGACGGAACTGAAGCTTTCTTT. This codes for CAIGGTGDGTEAFF.

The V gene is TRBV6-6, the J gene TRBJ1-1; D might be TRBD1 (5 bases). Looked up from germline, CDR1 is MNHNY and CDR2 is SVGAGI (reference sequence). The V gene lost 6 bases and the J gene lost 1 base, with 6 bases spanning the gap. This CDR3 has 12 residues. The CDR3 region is CASSQGNTEAFF. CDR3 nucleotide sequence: TGTGCCAGCAGCCAGGGGAACACTGAAGCTTTCTTT.